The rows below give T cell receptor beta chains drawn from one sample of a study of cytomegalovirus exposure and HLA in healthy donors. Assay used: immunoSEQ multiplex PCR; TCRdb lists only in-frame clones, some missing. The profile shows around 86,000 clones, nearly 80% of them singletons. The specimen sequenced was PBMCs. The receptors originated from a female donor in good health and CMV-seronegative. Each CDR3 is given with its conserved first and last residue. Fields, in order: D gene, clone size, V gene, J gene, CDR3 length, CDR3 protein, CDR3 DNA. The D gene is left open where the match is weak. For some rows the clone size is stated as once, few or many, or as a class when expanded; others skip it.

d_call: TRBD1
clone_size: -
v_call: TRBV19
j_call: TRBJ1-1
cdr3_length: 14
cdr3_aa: CASSSRDRTLSAFF
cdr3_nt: TGTGCCAGTAGTTCCCGGGACAGGACCCTCTCAGCTTTCTTT

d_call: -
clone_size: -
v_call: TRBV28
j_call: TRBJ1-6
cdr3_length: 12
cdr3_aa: CASSTVIVPLHF
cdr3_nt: TGTGCCAGCAGTACAGTCATCGTACCCCTCCACTTT

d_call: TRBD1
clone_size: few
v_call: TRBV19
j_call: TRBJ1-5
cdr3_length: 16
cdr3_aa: CASSIPNRGSNQPQHF
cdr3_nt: TGTGCCAGTAGCATTCCGAACAGGGGATCCAATCAGCCCCAGCATTTT

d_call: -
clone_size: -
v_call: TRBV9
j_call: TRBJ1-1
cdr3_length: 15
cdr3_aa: CASSVVGGAAAEAFF
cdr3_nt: TGTGCCAGCAGCGTAGTGGGGGGGGCTGCTGCTGAAGCTTTCTTT

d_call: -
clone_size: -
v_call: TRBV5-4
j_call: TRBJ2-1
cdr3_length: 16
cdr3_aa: CASSLATGKISNEQFF
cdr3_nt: TGTGCCAGCAGCTTGGCCACAGGGAAGATTAGCAATGAGCAGTTCTTC

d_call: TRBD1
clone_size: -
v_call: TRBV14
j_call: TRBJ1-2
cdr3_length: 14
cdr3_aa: CASSTTDRAGGYTF
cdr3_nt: TGTGCCAGCAGCACGACGGACAGGGCTGGTGGCTACACCTTC

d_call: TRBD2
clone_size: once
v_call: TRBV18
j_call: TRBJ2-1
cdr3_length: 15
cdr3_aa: CASSPPGGQSEEQFF
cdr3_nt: TGTGCCAGCTCACCTCCGGGGGGGCAATCGGAAGAGCAGTTCTTC

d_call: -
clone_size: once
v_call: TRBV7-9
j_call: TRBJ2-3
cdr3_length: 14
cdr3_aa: CASSRSQGTDTQYF
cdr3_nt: TGTGCCAGCAGCAGGAGCCAAGGCACAGATACGCAGTATTTT

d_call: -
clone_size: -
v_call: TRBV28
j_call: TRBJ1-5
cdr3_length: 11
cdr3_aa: CASNSNQPQHF
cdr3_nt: TGTGCCAGTAATAGCAATCAGCCCCAGCATTTT

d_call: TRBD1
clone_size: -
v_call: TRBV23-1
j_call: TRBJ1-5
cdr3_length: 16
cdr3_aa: CASSPRQGRSDQPQHF
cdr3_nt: TGCGCCAGCAGCCCGCGACAGGGCCGCTCGGATCAGCCCCAGCATTTT

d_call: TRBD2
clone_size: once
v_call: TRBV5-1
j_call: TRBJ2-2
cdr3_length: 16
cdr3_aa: CASSAGTSGNTGELFF
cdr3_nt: TGCGCCAGCAGCGCGGGGACTAGCGGTAACACCGGGGAGCTGTTTTTT

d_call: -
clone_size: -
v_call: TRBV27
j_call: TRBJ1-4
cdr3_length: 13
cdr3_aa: CASSAGAWEKLFF
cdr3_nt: TGTGCCAGCAGTGCGGGGGCATGGGAAAAACTGTTTTTT

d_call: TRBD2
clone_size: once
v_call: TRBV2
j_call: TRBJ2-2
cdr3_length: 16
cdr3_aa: CASSESSLAGAGELFF
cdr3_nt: TGTGCCAGCAGTGAAAGTTCACTAGCGGGAGCCGGGGAGCTGTTTTTT

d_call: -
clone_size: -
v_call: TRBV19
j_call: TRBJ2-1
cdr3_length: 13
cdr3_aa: CASRITRDNEQFF
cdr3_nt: TGTGCCAGTAGAATTACGAGGGACAATGAGCAGTTCTTC

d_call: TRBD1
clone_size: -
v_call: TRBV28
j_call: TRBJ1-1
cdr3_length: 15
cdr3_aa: CASSFRGRGNTEAFF
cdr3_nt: TGTGCCAGCAGTTTTAGGGGGCGAGGGAACACTGAAGCTTTCTTT

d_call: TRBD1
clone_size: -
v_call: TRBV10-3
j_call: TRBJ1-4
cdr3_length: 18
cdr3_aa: CAISETQGSRGTNEKLFF
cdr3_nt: TGTGCCATCAGTGAGACACAGGGGAGTAGGGGAACTAATGAAAAACTGTTTTTT

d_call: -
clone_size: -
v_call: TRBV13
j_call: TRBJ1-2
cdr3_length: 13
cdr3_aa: CASSFGRGDGYTF
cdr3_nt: TGTGCCAGCAGCTTCGGCAGGGGCGATGGCTACACCTTC

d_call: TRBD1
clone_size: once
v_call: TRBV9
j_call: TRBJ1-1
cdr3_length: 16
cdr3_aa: CASSALGQAMNTEAFF
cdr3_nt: TGTGCCAGCAGCGCCTTGGGACAGGCTATGAACACTGAAGCTTTCTTT

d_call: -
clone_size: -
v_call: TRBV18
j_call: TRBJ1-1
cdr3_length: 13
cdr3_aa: CASSEGENTEAFF
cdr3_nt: TGTGCCAGCTCAGAGGGAGAGAACACTGAAGCTTTCTTT

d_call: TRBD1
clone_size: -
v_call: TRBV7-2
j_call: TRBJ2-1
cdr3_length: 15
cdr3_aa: CASSGTGMRGNEQFF
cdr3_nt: TGTGCCAGCAGCGGGACAGGGATGCGAGGCAATGAGCAGTTCTTC

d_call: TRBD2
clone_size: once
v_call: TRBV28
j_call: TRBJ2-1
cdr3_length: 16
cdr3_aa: CASSLHAGDGRGEQFF
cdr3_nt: TGTGCCAGCAGTTTACACGCGGGAGACGGGAGGGGTGAGCAGTTCTTC

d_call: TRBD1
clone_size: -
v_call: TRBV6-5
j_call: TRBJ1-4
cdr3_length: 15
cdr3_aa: CASSSPGQGREKLFF
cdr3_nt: TGTGCCAGCAGTTCGCCGGGACAGGGAAGGGAAAAACTGTTTTTT

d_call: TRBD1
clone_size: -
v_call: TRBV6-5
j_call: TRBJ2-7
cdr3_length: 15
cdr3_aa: CASSYSIGTGYEQYF
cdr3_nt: TGTGCCAGCAGTTACTCGATCGGGACAGGCTACGAGCAGTACTTC

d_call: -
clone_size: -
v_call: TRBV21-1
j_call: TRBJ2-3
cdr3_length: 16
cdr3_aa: CASSPTAGTDTDTQYF
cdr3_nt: TGTGCCAGCAGTCCCACAGCGGGCACAGACACAGATACGCAGTATTTT

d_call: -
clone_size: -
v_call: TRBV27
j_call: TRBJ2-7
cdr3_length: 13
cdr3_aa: CASSLSQAGEQYF
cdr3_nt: TGTGCCAGCAGTTTAAGTCAGGCTGGCGAGCAGTACTTC

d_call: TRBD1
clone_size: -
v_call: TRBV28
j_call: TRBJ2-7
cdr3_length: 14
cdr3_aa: CASSSGTALYEQYF
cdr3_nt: TGTGCCAGCAGTTCCGGGACAGCCCTCTACGAGCAGTACTTC

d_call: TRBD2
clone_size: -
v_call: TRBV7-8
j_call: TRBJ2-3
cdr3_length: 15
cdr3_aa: CASSLGLAGTDTQYF
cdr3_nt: TGTGCCAGCAGCTTGGGACTAGCGGGCACAGATACGCAGTATTTT

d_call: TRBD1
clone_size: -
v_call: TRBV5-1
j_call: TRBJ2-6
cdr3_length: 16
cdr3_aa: CASSFRDRVGANVLTF
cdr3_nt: TGCGCCAGCAGCTTCCGGGACAGGGTTGGGGCCAACGTCCTGACTTTC

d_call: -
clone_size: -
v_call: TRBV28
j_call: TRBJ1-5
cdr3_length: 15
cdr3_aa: CASLFSGSRWGPQHF
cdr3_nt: TGTGCCAGCCTATTCAGCGGGTCCCGTTGGGGGCCCCAGCATTTT

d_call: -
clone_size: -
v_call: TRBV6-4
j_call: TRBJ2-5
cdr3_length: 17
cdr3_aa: CASGKRAPHTSFETQYF
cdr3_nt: TGTGCCAGCGGCAAGAGGGCCCCACATACAAGTTTTGAGACCCAGTACTTC

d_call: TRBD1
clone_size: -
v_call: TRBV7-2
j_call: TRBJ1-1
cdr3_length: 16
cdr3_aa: CASSTRDRGLNTEAFF
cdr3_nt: TGTGCCAGCAGCACCCGGGACAGGGGGTTGAACACTGAAGCTTTCTTT

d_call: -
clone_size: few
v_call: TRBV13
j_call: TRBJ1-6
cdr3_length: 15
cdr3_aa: CASTLGGGGNSPLHF
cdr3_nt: TGTGCCAGCACCCTAGGGGGGGGAGGGAATTCACCCCTCCACTTT

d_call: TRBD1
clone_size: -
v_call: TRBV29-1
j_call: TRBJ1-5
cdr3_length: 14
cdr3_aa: CSVSPGQGNQPQHF
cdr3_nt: TGCAGCGTGTCACCGGGACAGGGGAATCAGCCCCAGCATTTT

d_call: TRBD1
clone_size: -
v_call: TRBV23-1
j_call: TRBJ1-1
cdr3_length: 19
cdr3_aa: CASSPRSTRQGAQDTEAFF
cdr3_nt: TGCGCCAGCAGTCCGCGTTCAACCCGACAGGGGGCGCAGGACACTGAAGCTTTCTTT

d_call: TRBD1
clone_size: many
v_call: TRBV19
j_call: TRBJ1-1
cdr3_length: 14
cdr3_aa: CASSLTGVSGEAFF
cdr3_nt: TGTGCCAGTAGTCTCACAGGGGTCTCAGGTGAAGCTTTCTTT

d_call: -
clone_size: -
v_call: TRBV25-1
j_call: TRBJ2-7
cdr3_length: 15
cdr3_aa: CASSATDRVADEQYF
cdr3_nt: TGTGCCAGCAGTGCCACGGACAGAGTCGCTGACGAGCAGTACTTC

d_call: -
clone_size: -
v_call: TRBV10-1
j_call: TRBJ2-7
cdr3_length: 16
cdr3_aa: CASSVSPGPLGGEQYF
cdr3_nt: TGCGCCAGCAGTGTATCCCCCGGACCGCTCGGAGGCGAGCAGTACTTC

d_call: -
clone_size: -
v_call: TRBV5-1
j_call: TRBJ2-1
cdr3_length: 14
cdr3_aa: CASSGSGGYNEQFF
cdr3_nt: TGCGCCAGCAGCGGTAGCGGAGGGTACAATGAGCAGTTCTTC

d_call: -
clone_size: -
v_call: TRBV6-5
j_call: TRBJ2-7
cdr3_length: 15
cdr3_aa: CASSYMGAEAYEQYF
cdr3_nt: TGTGCCAGCAGTTACATGGGGGCAGAAGCATACGAGCAGTACTTC

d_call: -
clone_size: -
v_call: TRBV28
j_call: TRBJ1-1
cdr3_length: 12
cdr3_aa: CASSTTFSIAFF
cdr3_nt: TGTGCCAGCAGTACGACATTTTCTATAGCTTTCTTT

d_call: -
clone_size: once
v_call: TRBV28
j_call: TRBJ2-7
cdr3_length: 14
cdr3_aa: CASRAGASTYEQYF
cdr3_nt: TGTGCCAGCAGGGCAGGGGCAAGCACCTACGAGCAGTACTTC

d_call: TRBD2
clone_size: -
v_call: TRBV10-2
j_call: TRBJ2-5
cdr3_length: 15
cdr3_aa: CASSGLAGVRETQYF
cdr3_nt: TGCGCCAGCAGTGGACTAGCGGGAGTTCGGGAGACCCAGTACTTC

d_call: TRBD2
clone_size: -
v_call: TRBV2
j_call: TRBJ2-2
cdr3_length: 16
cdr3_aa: CASRASGRVNTGELFF
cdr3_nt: TGTGCCAGCAGAGCTAGCGGGAGAGTAAACACCGGGGAGCTGTTTTTT

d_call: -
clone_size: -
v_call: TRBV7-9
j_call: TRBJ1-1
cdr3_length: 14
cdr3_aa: CASSIRTGNTEAFF
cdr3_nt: TGTGCCAGCAGCATTAGAACAGGGAACACTGAAGCTTTCTTT

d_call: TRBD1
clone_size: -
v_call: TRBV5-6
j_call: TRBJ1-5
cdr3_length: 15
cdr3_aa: CASSLAGTGFQPQHF
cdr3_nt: TGTGCCAGCAGCTTGGCCGGGACAGGGTTTCAGCCCCAGCATTTT

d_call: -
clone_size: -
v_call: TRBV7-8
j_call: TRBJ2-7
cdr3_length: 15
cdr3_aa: CASSLAGQGGYEQYF
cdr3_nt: TGTGCCAGCAGCTTAGCGGGCCAGGGGGGTTACGAGCAGTACTTC

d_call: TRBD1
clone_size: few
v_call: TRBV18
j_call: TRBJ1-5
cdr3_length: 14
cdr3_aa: CASSPDRDGGPQHF
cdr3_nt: TGTGCCAGCTCACCAGACAGGGATGGGGGGCCCCAGCATTTT

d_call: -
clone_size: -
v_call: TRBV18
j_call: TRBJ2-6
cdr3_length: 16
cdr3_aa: CASSPQGVPGANVLTF
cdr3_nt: TGTGCCAGCTCACCACAGGGAGTCCCTGGGGCCAACGTCCTGACTTTC

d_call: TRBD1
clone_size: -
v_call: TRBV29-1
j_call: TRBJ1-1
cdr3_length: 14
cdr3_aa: CSVGDSQGNTEAFF
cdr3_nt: TGCAGCGTTGGGGACAGCCAAGGAAACACTGAAGCTTTCTTT

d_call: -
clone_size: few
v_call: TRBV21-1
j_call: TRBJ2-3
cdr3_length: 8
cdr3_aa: CASSISRF
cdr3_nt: TGTGCCAGCAGCATATCGCGTTTT

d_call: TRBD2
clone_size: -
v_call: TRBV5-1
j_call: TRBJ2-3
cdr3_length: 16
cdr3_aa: CASSPPTSGVTDTQYF
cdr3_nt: TGCGCCAGCAGTCCCCCGACTAGCGGGGTTACAGATACGCAGTATTTT

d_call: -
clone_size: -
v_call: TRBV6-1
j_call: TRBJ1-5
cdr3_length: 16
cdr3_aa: CASSEATDRMYPLQHF
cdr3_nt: TGTGCCAGCAGTGAAGCCACGGACAGAATGTACCCCCTCCAGCATTTT

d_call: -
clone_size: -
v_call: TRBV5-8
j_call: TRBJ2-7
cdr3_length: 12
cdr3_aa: CASSPSLYEQYF
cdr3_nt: TGTGCCAGCAGCCCGTCCCTCTACGAGCAGTACTTC

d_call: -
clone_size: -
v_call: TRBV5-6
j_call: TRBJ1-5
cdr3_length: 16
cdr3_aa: CASSEGHLNSNQPQHF
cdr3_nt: TGTGCCAGCAGCGAGGGACATCTGAATAGCAATCAGCCCCAGCATTTT

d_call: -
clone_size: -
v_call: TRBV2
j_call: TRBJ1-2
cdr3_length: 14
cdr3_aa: CASSEAGSGGGYTF
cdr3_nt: TGTGCCAGCAGTGAAGCTGGGTCGGGCGGGGGCTACACCTTC

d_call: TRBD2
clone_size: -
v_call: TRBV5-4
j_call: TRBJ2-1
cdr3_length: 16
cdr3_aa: CASSLDLAGEYNEQFF
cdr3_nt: TGTGCCAGCAGCTTGGACCTAGCGGGGGAATACAATGAGCAGTTCTTC

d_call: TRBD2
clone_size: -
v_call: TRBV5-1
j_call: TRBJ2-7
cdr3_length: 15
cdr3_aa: CASSSGLAANYEQYF
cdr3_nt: TGCGCCAGCAGCTCAGGACTAGCGGCGAACTACGAGCAGTACTTC

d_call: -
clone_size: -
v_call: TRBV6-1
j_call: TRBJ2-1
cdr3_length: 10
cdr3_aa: CASTSNEQFF
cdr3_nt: TGTGCCAGCACCTCCAATGAGCAGTTCTTC

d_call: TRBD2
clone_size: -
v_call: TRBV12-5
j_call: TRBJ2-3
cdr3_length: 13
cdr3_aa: CATAQRETDTQYF
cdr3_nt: TGTGCTACCGCCCAGCGGGAGACAGATACGCAGTATTTT

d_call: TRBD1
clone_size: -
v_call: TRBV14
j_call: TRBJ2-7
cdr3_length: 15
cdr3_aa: CASSLLGQLSYEQYF
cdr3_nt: TGTGCCAGCAGCCTATTGGGACAGCTCTCCTACGAGCAGTACTTC